This TCR beta chain comes out of a study of OX40 agonist ivuxolimab in advanced cancers. Study in general: Recorded diagnoses for dose-escalation patients were hepatocellular carcinoma, melanoma, renal cell or head and neck cancer. There were three patients with partial responses, one having hepatocellular carcinoma and two cutaneous melanoma. The study's findings and limits: Certain nonresponders likewise exhibited a low normalized T-cell clonal expansion.

This CDR3 has 11 amino acids. The V end lost 3 bases, the J end lost 15 bases, and 12 bases lay between the germline ends. Per germline, CDR1 SGHTA and CDR2 FQGNSA. Remarks on this clone: Its antigen remains unidentified.

TCRdb keeps only in-frame clones here, not all; method: immunoSEQ multiplex PCR. Of around 55,000 clones listed, approximately 90% were seen once; the top ten hold about 12%. The chain has TRBV7-2 and TRBJ2-1, with D perhaps matching TRBD2 (5 bases). The material was CD4+ or CD8+ T cells sorted from blood, obtained in a trial of the OX40 agonist ivuxolimab. The source of this sequence is an adult with an advanced solid tumor such as melanoma, head and neck, liver or kidney cancer. In nucleotides, the CDR3 is TGTGCCAGCAGCTTTGGGAGCCCGCCGTTCTTC. Translation: CASSFGSPPFF.